The source of this T cell receptor (beta chain) is a study of spatial heterogeneity in lung cancer (dated by TCRdb to the late 2010s). As for the study more broadly: Beta-chain transcripts were consistently detected in greater numbers than alpha-chain transcripts, which likely reflected higher beta-chain transcript abundance. In the raw uncorrected reads, each unique combination of TCR and UMI appeared more than ten times on average. The study quantitatively compared TCR alpha and beta repertoires across multiple tumor regions, matched nontumor lung and blood in non-small cell lung cancer. The study linked features of the TCR repertoire to counts of nonsynonymous mutations, which were determined by whole-exome sequencing of tumor tissue. Both alpha and beta chains were TCR-sequenced in 220 or so tumor regions, under 80 matched nontumor lung samples and more than 50 PBMC samples obtained at surgery. Study-level results and caveats: Ubiquitous expanded tumor TCRs were detected in blood more often at tumor resection than at routine follow-up. Additional single-cell paired TCR alpha and beta sequencing was considered necessary to confirm, at a functional level, the hypothesis that regional TCRs recognize regional mutations.

V and J lose 6 bases and 1 base, and a span of 10 bases separates them. Reading from cysteine to phenylalanine, the CDR3 counts 14 amino acids. Just CDR3 DNA is preserved here, 42 bases in frame from base 1. From the germline V gene, CDR1 is MDHEN and CDR2 is SYDVKM. This clonotype has more than one count but fewer than ten. Its antigen is not yet known. Per-base qualities were not stored, and no clone one base away is much larger. Receptor amplification or capture employed 5' RACE. Sequencing relied on a NextSeq 500. To allow correction of PCR and sequencing errors, the TCR library protocol tagged every TCR cDNA molecule with a unique molecular identifier. The study's processing was this. TCR identification, UMI-based error correction and CDR3 extraction were all carried out with Decombinator tools. TCRs above a frequency of 2 per 1,000, corresponding to the top 1% of the tumor frequency distribution, were defined as expanded. Renyi diversity was computed with the R vegan package after each repertoire had been subsampled 100 times to 5,000 TCRs. CDR3 similarity networks were built from amino acid triplet string-kernel similarity, connecting CDR3s with pairwise similarity above 0.82. TCRdb reanalyzed the raw reads on its own, using fastp at Q25 for trimming and MiXCR for clone calling, and kept in-frame beta chains. All rows with the same CDR3 protein become a single entry with the most common DNA and genes. The authors' filters were not applied to this entry. The sample includes tens of thousands of distinct CDR3 sequences, with about 7% observed a single time. 29% of the sample lies in the top ten.

What the time point label conveys for this sample: sample taken at primary tumor resection. Samples were obtained from about 69 patients with early-stage, untreated non-small cell lung cancer from the lung TRACERx cohort. Without any cell sorting, TCR sequencing was performed on whole RNA extracted either from tumor and nontumor lung tissue or from cryopreserved PBMC samples. Patients were selected for TCR sequencing only if sufficient RNA was available from at least two tumor regions. Here the sequenced sample was PBMCs, taken at surgery. This TCR derives from a female donor with early-stage non-small cell lung cancer. This sequence uses TRBV28 and TRBJ1-3; no D segment can be confidently identified. The CDR3 protein: CASSTMGSGNTIYF. The DNA is TGTGCCAGCAGCACGATGGGTTCTGGAAACACCATATATTTT.